In this sample, the clone carrying this T cell receptor beta chain turned up once. Its cognate antigen is unknown. This record belongs to a study of T cell responses to AZD1222 COVID-19 vaccine. Whole-study results and caveats: Just a handful of AZD1222 recipients were seropositive at baseline.

Clones were read by immunoSEQ multiplex PCR, and TCRdb kept only the in-frame ones, dropping some. Of roughly 120,000 clones in the sample, 85% to 90% were seen once. Pooling of second doses given at about 4 or about 12 weeks was done. Germline loops: CDR1 SGHTS, CDR2 YDEGEE. Trimming removed 1 base from V and 4 bases from J, with 12 bases in between. The CDR3 contains 15 residues. The sequence was obtained from an adult who received the AZD1222 COVID-19 vaccine. This specimen was peripheral blood, taken 28 days after the second AZD1222 dose. The chain carries TRBV5-8 and TRBJ2-1; no definite D call. The CDR3 DNA is TGTGCCAGCAGCTTGTGGTCACCGGGTTACAATGAGCAGTTCTTC. This encodes CASSLWSPGYNEQFF.